This T cell receptor (beta chain) was found in a study of T cell responses to AZD1222 COVID-19 vaccine. About this clone itself: No antigen is known for it.

Some clones are missing from TCRdb's copy, which holds only in-frame ones; the method was immunoSEQ multiplex PCR. Among tens of thousands of clones, around 90% were seen once, and the ten largest hold under 3%. Study-wide results and caveats: The reported proportion of spike-specific TCRs targeting unmutated variant regions was nearly half. Spike-specific TCRs gained breadth and depth after people received two AZD1222 doses. Donors skewed white British and female; clonal diversity was possibly underestimated.

This CDR3 has 18 amino acids. V shed 0 bases and J 3 bases; nucleotides not matched to a gene: 11. From germline, CDR1 is MNHEY and CDR2 SVGEGT. This sequence originates from an adult in good health. Sequences were derived from peripheral blood, sampled on day 0 of AZD1222 vaccination. V usage is TRBV6-2 or TRBV6-3 and J usage is TRBJ2-7; 10 nucleotides line up with TRBD1. The chain's CDR3 is CASSYSPNDRGLVYEQYF. For the CDR3, the DNA is TGTGCCAGCAGTTACTCCCCCAATGACAGGGGGCTAGTCTACGAGCAGTACTTC.